This T cell receptor (beta chain) was sequenced in a study of patients and donors after allogeneic stem cell transplantation. The CDR3 runs to 16 residues. V dropped 6 bases and J dropped 7 bases, with 25 bases sitting between them. TCRdb called the RT-PCR reads again in MiXCR, with one record for every CDR3 protein. The sample includes 410,000 or so distinct CDR3 sequences, approximately 16% seen only once; the top ten take roughly 7.2%. This clonotype was seen a handful of times. V is TRBV12-3 or TRBV12-4 and J is TRBJ2-7; tentatively, D is TRBD1 or TRBD2 (5 bases each). This clonotype originated in a human donor who was either an allogeneic HSCT recipient or a stem cell or donor lymphocyte infusion donor (not recorded which). It is not recorded whose cells these are; they may come from a transplant donor. The material sequenced was blood, either unsorted or a sorted T cell fraction (not recorded which). The CDR3 nucleotides are TGTGCCAGCAGAGTTTGGGGGAAAGGGACCCCTGGGGAGCAGTACTTC. It codes for CASRVWGKGTPGEQYF.